This TCR beta chain comes out of a study of spatial heterogeneity in lung cancer. About the research overall: Alpha-chain detections were consistently fewer than beta-chain detections among the sequences.

The time point: sample taken at primary tumor resection. This clonotype ranks as medium-sized. Its cognate antigen is unknown. This CDR3 is 15 amino acids long. With 5 bases removed from V and 0 bases from J, the gap between germline ends came to 8 bases. TCRdb independently ran MiXCR on the 5' RACE reads; one entry per CDR3 protein. The sample records some 5,000 distinct CDR3 sequences, over 20% being singletons. Notes on the study in general: It was estimated that coverage of tumor T cells reached approximately 7.4% for alpha chains and 13% to 15% for beta chains. Tumor mutation count correlated with how many alpha and beta TCRs expanded intratumorally.

The material sequenced was lung tumor tissue, taken at surgery. The genes are TRBV12-3 or TRBV12-4 and TRBJ2-6; D is possibly TRBD1 (5 bases). This sequence originates from a male donor with early-stage non-small cell lung cancer. CDR3 sequence (DNA): TGTGCCAGCAGTCCAGGGTTCTCTGGGGCCAACGTCCTGACTTTC. Encoded protein: CASSPGFSGANVLTF.